This T cell receptor (beta chain) was recorded in a study of shared clonotypes between healthy human individuals. Study findings and constraints: Generation probability values for non-shared clonotypes were lower than those for clonotypes shared by all four donors. Sorted-subset sequencing, rarefaction showed, was incomplete despite large depth.

This CDR3 comprises 12 residues. Trimming pared 1 base from V and 7 bases from J, leaving 4 bases between. Germline V gene lookup returns CDR1 MDHEN and CDR2 SYDVKM. With regard to this clone: Antigen: not known. This CDR3 is also generated by other DNA sequences in the sample.

The study ran the assay at deep level. Genomic DNA (from each subset) was split evenly across several immunoSEQ plates. Sequenced by immunoSEQ multiplex PCR; TCRdb stores in-frame clones only, minus some. The sample lists some 500,000 clones, 95% to 97% occurring once. The chain has TRBV28 and TRBJ2-2; D call uncertain. The source material was naive CD4+ T cells sorted from blood. Subset here: CD45RA+ positively selected. The sequence derives from a woman in her thirties in good health. The DNA of the CDR3 is TGTGCCAGCAGTTTATCGGGCGGGGAGCTGTTTTTT. The encoded protein is CASSLSGGELFF.